A selection of T cell receptor beta chains follows, all from one sample in a study of blood T cell repertoires in COVID-19. Profiled with immunoSEQ multiplex PCR; TCRdb holds only in-frame clones, not every one. The sample holds about 220,000 clones, 70% to 85% seen once. The sequenced sample was PBMCs or T cells enriched from blood (not recorded which). The receptors stem from a woman between 40 and 50 years old with acute COVID-19. Both conserved end residues are part of each CDR3. D genes are given only for firm matches. A row's size may be missing; if present it is once, few, many or a size class.

V	size	J	D	DNA	CDR3
TRBV19	-	TRBJ1-5	-	TGTGCCAGTAGTATCTCCACGGCAGGGAGCAATCAGCCCCAGCATTTT	CASSISTAGSNQPQHF
TRBV3-1/TRBV3-2	-	TRBJ1-1	-	TGTGCCAGCAGCCAAGTTCAGGCAATGAACACTGAAGCTTTCTTT	CASSQVQAMNTEAFF
TRBV12-3/TRBV12-4	-	TRBJ2-3	-	TGTGCCAGCAGTGCCCGAGGGACGCAGTATTTT	CASSARGTQYF
TRBV5-6	-	TRBJ2-2	-	TGTGCCAGCAGCTCCCAAATGGTGAGGTACTCCGGGGAGCTGTTTTTT	CASSSQMVRYSGELFF
TRBV7-9	once	TRBJ1-1	-	TGTGCCAGCAGCTTAGTGAAGGCCGGACTGAAGGATGAAGCTTTCTTT	CASSLVKAGLKDEAFF
TRBV9	once	TRBJ2-1	TRBD1	TGTGCCAGCAGCTTAGACGGGACAGGGACCTACAATGAGCAGTTCTTC	CASSLDGTGTYNEQFF
TRBV5-5	-	TRBJ1-2	TRBD1	TGTGCCAGCAGCTTGTTGGACAGGGGATATGGCTACACCTTC	CASSLLDRGYGYTF
TRBV27	-	TRBJ1-1	-	TGTGCCAGCAGCCCTAATTCGGGGTGGGTCACTGAAGCTTTCTTT	CASSPNSGWVTEAFF
TRBV29-1	once	TRBJ2-2	TRBD1	TGCAGCACTGGGACAGTGAACACCGGGGAGCTGTTTTTT	CSTGTVNTGELFF
TRBV10-3	-	TRBJ2-7	TRBD2	TGTGCCATCAGTGAGGGTAGCGGGAGCTCCTACGAGCAGTACTTC	CAISEGSGSSYEQYF
TRBV2	-	TRBJ1-5	TRBD1	TGTGCCAGCAGCGACAGGGCTGGGCAGCCCCAGCATTTT	CASSDRAGQPQHF
TRBV6-4	few	TRBJ2-2	TRBD2	TGTGCCAGCATTCCCCGAGCGGGACTTTACGCGAACACCGGGGAGCTGTTTTTT	CASIPRAGLYANTGELFF
TRBV27	-	TRBJ1-3	-	TGTGCCAGCAGTTTAATCGGGGGTGGTAGAAACACCATATATTTT	CASSLIGGGRNTIYF
TRBV27	many	TRBJ1-6	-	TGTGCCAGCAGTTTAAACAGGGTTGGTTCACCCCTCCACTTT	CASSLNRVGSPLHF
TRBV6-4	-	TRBJ2-7	-	TGTGCCACCGAACAAATTGACAGGAATAACTACGAGCAGTACTTC	CATEQIDRNNYEQYF
TRBV29-1	-	TRBJ2-7	-	TGCAGCGTTGTTCAGGACAGCCTTTCCTACGAGCAGTACTTC	CSVVQDSLSYEQYF
TRBV7-9	once	TRBJ1-2	TRBD1	TGTGCCAGCAGCCCGCGGGACAGGGAGAGTGGAAGCTATGGCTACACCTTC	CASSPRDRESGSYGYTF